The clone carrying this TCR beta chain appeared a few times. The antigen is not known. Germline V gene data show CDR1 as SGHTA and CDR2 as FQGTGA. V gave up 2 bases and J gave up 4 bases; unmatched junction bases: 5. CDR3 length: 17 residues. This entry is derived from a study of T-cell reconstitution after alpha-beta-depleted transplantation in children. During its preparation, the TCRbeta library received unique molecular identifiers. MiXCR, run by TCRdb on the PCR reads, gives a single entry per CDR3 protein. The table includes 250,000 to 400,000 distinct CDR3 sequences, around 25% detected once. Study-wide results and caveats: About two months after transplant, alpha-beta T cells reportedly came from several hundred expanded graft clones. The authors attributed T-cell counts and diversity one year after transplant mostly to newly produced T cells.

This TCR came from a male patient younger than 18 who had a stem cell transplant for acute lymphoblastic leukemia, so the T cells may come from the graft donor. This specimen was PBMCs, mostly from graft donor cells, taken 180 days after TCRalphabeta/CD19-depleted stem cell transplant. The chain recombines TRBV7-3 with TRBJ2-3; 14 bases align to TRBD2. The CDR3 DNA follows: TGTGCCAGCAGCTTATTGGGACTAGCGGGAGCGGCAGATACGCAGTATTTT. It specifies CASSLLGLAGAADTQYF.